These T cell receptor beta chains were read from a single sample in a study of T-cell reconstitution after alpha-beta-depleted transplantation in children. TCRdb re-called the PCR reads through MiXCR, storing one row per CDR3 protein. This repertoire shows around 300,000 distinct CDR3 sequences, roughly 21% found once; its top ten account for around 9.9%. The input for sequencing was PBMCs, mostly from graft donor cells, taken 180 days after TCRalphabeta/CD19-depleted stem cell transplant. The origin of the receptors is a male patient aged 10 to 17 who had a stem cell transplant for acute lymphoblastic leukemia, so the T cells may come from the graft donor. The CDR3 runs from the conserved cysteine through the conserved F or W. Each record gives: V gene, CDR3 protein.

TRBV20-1	CSAKAVSSYEQYF
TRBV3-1	CASSPGGGTGELFF
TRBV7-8	CASSLPLREIQADTQYF
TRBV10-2	CASSGPGLGQETQYF
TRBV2	CASSEVGTPSYEQYF
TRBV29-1	CSVVVQGNTGELFF
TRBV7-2	CASSLVALNYGYTF
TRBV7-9	CASSLARHSRSYEQYF
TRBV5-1	CASSLVWREMDTQYF
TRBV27	CARSISLRGTYEQYF
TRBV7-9	CASRKSDTQYF
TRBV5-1	CASSYMTGSGETQYF
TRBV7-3	CASSRSPSSDTDTQYF
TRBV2	CATRSGTVLFTDTQYF
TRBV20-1	CSARLGPLNTEAFF
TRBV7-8	CASRERGRELELFF
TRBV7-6	CASSFQNQPQHF
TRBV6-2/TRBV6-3	CASSPVGIGEQFF
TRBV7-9	CASGHGPGTDTQYF
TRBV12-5	CASGGSPNTEAFF
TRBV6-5	CDSSYGSILTDTQYF
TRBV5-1	CASSTRLETYEQYF
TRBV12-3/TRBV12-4	CASSPRAYEQYF
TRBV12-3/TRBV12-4	CASSPRGPGAKNIQYF
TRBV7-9	CASSLGISGANVLTF
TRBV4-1	CASSQASNEQFF
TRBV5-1	CASSRLAVDTGELFF
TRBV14	CASRWTVGEKLFF
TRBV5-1	CASSLRLQETQYF
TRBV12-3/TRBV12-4	CASSTLAGDGDTQYF
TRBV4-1	CASSHQMEGAVSGYTF
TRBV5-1	CASISGSDEQFF
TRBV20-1	CSARAWTGTGTQYF